This is a list of T cell receptor beta chains from one sample in a study of T-cell reconstitution after alpha-beta-depleted transplantation in children. TCRdb analysed the PCR reads with MiXCR anew, one entry per CDR3 protein. The sample contains 440,000 or so distinct CDR3 sequences, roughly 44% of which appear only once. Sequencing used PBMCs, obtained before TCRalphabeta/CD19-depleted stem cell transplant. All receptors come from a girl under 10 years old with aplastic anemia, due to receive a stem cell transplant. CDR3s include the opening cysteine and the closing phenylalanine or tryptophan. A D gene is named only where the DNA matches it firmly. Some rows mark clone size as missing; the rest say once, few, many or name a class of expanded clone.

D,size,V,J,DNA,CDR3
TRBD1,-,TRBV30,TRBJ2-3,TGTGCCTGGAGCGCGACAGGGGGCAGCACAGATACGCAGTATTTT,CAWSATGGSTDTQYF
TRBD1,few,TRBV18,TRBJ2-6,TGTGCCAGCTCACGACCGGGACAGGGATCAGGCGGGGCCAACGTCCTGACTTTC,CASSRPGQGSGGANVLTF
-,-,TRBV6-5,TRBJ2-2,TGTGCCAGCAGTTACTCGAGTCTCCGGTTCCCCGGGGAGCTGTTTTTT,CASSYSSLRFPGELFF
-,-,TRBV4-1,TRBJ1-5,TGCGCCAGCAGCCAAGTAGGCACTTATCAGCCCCAGCATTTT,CASSQVGTYQPQHF
TRBD2,-,TRBV20-1,TRBJ2-1,TGCAGTGCTAGGACTAGCGGGGCCCAACGCTACAATGAGCAGTTCTTC,CSARTSGAQRYNEQFF
-,few,TRBV6-4,TRBJ2-2,TGTGCCAGCAGTGACGGGCAGATTAACACCGGGGAGCTGTTTTTT,CASSDGQINTGELFF
-,many,TRBV4-1,TRBJ1-3,TGCGCCAGCAGCCAAGGGCAAGGACAGCGATTACACCGTGGAAACACCATATATTTT,CASSQGQGQRLHRGNTIYF
-,few,TRBV20-1,TRBJ2-5,TGCAGTGCTAGAGATCAGGGCCGGGAGAAAGAGACCCAGTACTTC,CSARDQGREKETQYF
TRBD2,few,TRBV3-1,TRBJ2-1,TGTGCCAGCAGCCAAGACAGTGGGAGGGACAATGAGCAGTTCTTC,CASSQDSGRDNEQFF
TRBD2,few,TRBV12-3/TRBV12-4,TRBJ2-2,TGTGCCAGCAGTTCGGGCAGCGGGAGTTTGGCCGGGGAGCTGTTTTTT,CASSSGSGSLAGELFF
TRBD1,-,TRBV7-9,TRBJ2-7,TGTGCCAGCAGCCCTTTATACCGGACAGGGATCTCCTACGAGCAGTACTTC,CASSPLYRTGISYEQYF
-,-,TRBV20-1,TRBJ2-7,TGCAGTGCTAGAGATGGAGGGGGGGGACTCTACGAGCAGTACTTC,CSARDGGGGLYEQYF
-,once,TRBV20-1,TRBJ2-3,TGCAGTGCTAGAGATCTGCCTAGCACAGATACGCAGTATTTT,CSARDLPSTDTQYF
TRBD2,many,TRBV29-1,TRBJ2-2,TGCAGCGGTAGCGGGAGAGGGGAGCTGTTTTTT,CSGSGRGELFF
TRBD2,few,TRBV6-2/TRBV6-3,TRBJ2-5,TGTGCCAGCAGTTATCGGCGGGAGGTGGTGTTATCGGGGGAGACCCAGTACTTC,CASSYRREVVLSGETQYF
-,-,TRBV20-1,TRBJ2-1,TGCAGTGCTAGAGGCAGTGGGCTAAACCTTTACAATGAGCAGTTCTTC,CSARGSGLNLYNEQFF